Below are 10 T cell receptor beta chains sequenced from a single sample in a study of blood T cell repertoires in COVID-19. Clones were sequenced by immunoSEQ multiplex PCR, and TCRdb holds only the in-frame ones, with some missing. Counted here are fewer than 350,000 clones, approximately 81% occurring once; the ten biggest clones make up 2.5% to 3%. The sequencing sample was made of peripheral blood. The receptors shown here come from a woman in her fifties or sixties with active or convalescent COVID-19.

The chain joins TRBV10-3 to TRBJ1-2, with D possibly matching TRBD1 (6 bases). Trimming removed 7 bases from V and 4 bases from J, with 16 bases in between. The CDR3 sequence is 14 residues long. CDR1 ENHRY and CDR2 SYGVKD come from the germline V gene. CDR3 sequence (DNA): TGTGCCATCAATTCAGGGGTAGGGGCCTATGGCTACACCTTC. It codes for CAINSGVGAYGYTF.

This clone came up a few times. CDR3 in amino acids: CASSYRDRGLAEQYF. CDR3 coding DNA: TGTGCCAGCAGTTACCGGGACAGGGGGCTGGCCGAGCAGTACTTC. The J gene is TRBJ2-7, the V gene TRBV7-8; the match to TRBD1 covers 12 bases. CDR1 and CDR2 (germline): SGHVS, FQNEAQ. The trim removed 6 bases at V and 6 bases at J, leaving 9 bases unmatched. The CDR3 length is 15 residues.

This chain uses TRBV7-8 with TRBJ1-3, with TRBD1 identical over 9 bases. The V gene's germline CDR1 is SGHVS and CDR2 FQNEAQ. The CDR3 totals 15 residues. The V gene end was trimmed by 5 bases and the J gene end by 2 bases; junction bases not matched to a gene: 4. The CDR3, as DNA: TGTGCCAGCAGCGGAGACAGGGGGACTGGAAACACCATATATTTT. This gives the protein CASSGDRGTGNTIYF.

This clone was seen a handful of times. The chain carries TRBV5-4 and TRBJ2-7; D is uncertain. V was trimmed by 3 bases and J by 1 base, leaving 5 bases between them. The CDR3 has 12 amino acids. CDR1 and CDR2 from the germline V gene are SGHNT and YYREEE (reference sequence). CDR3 sequence (DNA): TGTGCCAGCAGCTCCGGGTCCTACGAGCAGTACTTC. It yields the protein CASSSGSYEQYF.

V is TRBV5-4 and J is TRBJ2-1; 12 bases agree with TRBD2. The germline CDR1 and CDR2 sequences are SGHNT and YYREEE (reference sequence). V shed 4 bases and J 9 bases; nucleotides not matched to a gene: 5. The CDR3 has 14 residues. The chain's CDR3 is CASSPSGGGREQFF. Written as DNA, the CDR3 is TGTGCCAGCAGCCCTAGCGGGGGGGGACGTGAGCAGTTCTTC.

The genes are TRBV3-1 (or the pseudogene TRBV3-2) and TRBJ2-5; 15 nucleotides align to TRBD2. CDR3 length: 18 amino acids. J lost 5 bases, V lost 4 bases, and 11 bases had no gene match. Germline lookup yields CDR1 LGHDT and CDR2 YNNKEL (reference sequence). Written as DNA, the CDR3 is TGTGCCAGCAGCCCGACTTGGACTAGCGGGGGGGCGTGGGAGACCCAGTACTTC. It specifies CASSPTWTSGGAWETQYF.

CDR3 sequence: CASSLIGQGYNEQFF. For the CDR3, the DNA is TGTGCCAGCAGCTTAATAGGACAGGGCTACAATGAGCAGTTCTTC. The chain employs TRBV7-3 and TRBJ2-1, with TRBD1 identical over 8 bases. The CDR3 is made up of 15 amino acids. V lost 1 base, J lost 3 bases, and 2 bases stayed unmatched. The germline V gene has CDR1 SGHTA and CDR2 FQGTGA.

This chain links TRBV6-2 or TRBV6-3 with TRBJ2-3; a possible D gene is TRBD1 (6 bases). Germline V gene data show CDR1 as MNHEY and CDR2 as SVGEGT. V gave up 1 base and J gave up 5 bases, with 13 bases separating them. The CDR3 contains 15 residues. CDR3 amino acids: CASSYLGQMGDTQYF. For the CDR3, the DNA is TGTGCCAGCAGTTACTTAGGACAGATGGGAGATACGCAGTATTTT.

The rearrangement uses TRBV9 and TRBJ1-3, with D unresolved. Looked up from germline, CDR1 is SGDLS and CDR2 is YYNGEE. CDR3 length: 15 amino acids. The V end was cut by 0 bases, the J end by 0 bases, with 7 bases between. CDR3 sequence: CASSVGGISGNTIYF. The DNA of the CDR3 is TGTGCCAGCAGCGTAGGAGGGATCTCTGGAAACACCATATATTTT.

The chain recombines TRBV4-2 with TRBJ2-7; possible D gene TRBD2, 5 bases. The V gene lost 0 bases and the J gene lost 6 bases, with 12 bases spanning the gap. This CDR3 is built from 14 residues. CDR1 and CDR2 (germline): LGHNA, YNFKEQ. The CDR3 spells CASSQDSASSEQYF. The DNA for the CDR3 is TGTGCCAGCAGCCAAGATTCGGCTAGCTCCGAGCAGTACTTC.